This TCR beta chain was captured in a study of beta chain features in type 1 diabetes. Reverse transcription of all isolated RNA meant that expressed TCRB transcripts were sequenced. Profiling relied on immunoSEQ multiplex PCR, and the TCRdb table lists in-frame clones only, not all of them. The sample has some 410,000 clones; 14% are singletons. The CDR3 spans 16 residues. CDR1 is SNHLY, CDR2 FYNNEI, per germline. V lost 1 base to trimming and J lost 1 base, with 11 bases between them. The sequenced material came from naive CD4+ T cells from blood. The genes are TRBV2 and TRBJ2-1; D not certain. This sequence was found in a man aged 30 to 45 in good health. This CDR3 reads CASSEGDFPSYNEQFF. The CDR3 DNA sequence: TGTGCCAGCAGTGAAGGAGACTTCCCATCCTACAATGAGCAGTTCTTC.